The 26 T cell receptor beta chains presented below share a single source sample, sequenced in a study of identifying expanded T cells in peripheral blood. Profiling relied on immunoSEQ multiplex PCR, and the TCRdb table lists in-frame clones only, not all of them. The repertoire includes approximately 86,000 clones, approximately 81% of them detected once, and just under 4.5% sits in the top ten. Sequenced input: blood. Receptor source: a person aged 18 to 70 in good health.

Points on this clone: The same CDR3 arises from other DNA sequences in this sample as well. The chain joins TRBV30 to TRBJ2-7, with D perhaps TRBD1 (5 bases). V was pared by 2 bases and J by 7 bases, with 24 bases between. CDR3 size: 16 residues. Germline CDR1 is GTSNPN and CDR2 is SVGIG (reference sequence). CDR3 in amino acids: CAWSSLDSATLGEQYF. The DNA of the CDR3 is TGTGCCTGGAGTTCCCTAGACAGCGCGACGCTGGGGGAGCAGTACTTC.

This clone came up once. The chain couples TRBV5-4 to TRBJ1-2, with D tentatively TRBD1 (5 bases). CDR3 length: 15 residues. From germline, CDR1 is SGHNT and CDR2 YYREEE (reference sequence). V lost 1 base to trimming and J lost 7 bases, with 17 bases between them. In DNA form, the CDR3 reads TGTGCCAGCAGCTTGAGTCAGGGACCTGCGAGTGGCTACACCTTC. Translation gives CASSLSQGPASGYTF.

The gene calls are TRBV18 and TRBJ1-6, with TRBD1 matching 7 bases. CDR1 is KGHSH and CDR2 is LQKENI in the germline V gene. This CDR3 region has 18 residues. The junction had 13 bases not matched to a gene; V was cut back by 3 bases and J by 5 bases. The CDR3 loop is CASSPNLILGTDNSPLHF. In DNA form, the CDR3 reads TGTGCCAGCTCACCCAATCTCATCCTCGGGACAGATAATTCACCCCTCCACTTT.

The chain carries TRBV6-1 and TRBJ1-5; D is undetermined. Germline lookup yields CDR1 MNHNS and CDR2 SASEGT. Between the trimmed V and J ends, which lost 5 bases and 5 bases, there was a span of 10 bases. The CDR3 spans 13 residues. Written as DNA, the CDR3 is TGTGCCAGCAGTTTATACAGAGATCAGCCCCAGCATTTT. It yields the protein CASSLYRDQPQHF.

The chain joins TRBV7-9 to TRBJ1-2, with D hard to call. CDR1 and CDR2 from the germline V gene are SEHNR and FQNEAQ (reference sequence). The CDR3 length is 14 residues. Trimming took off 2 bases at V and 8 bases at J, with 15 bases between the two ends. In DNA, the CDR3 is TGTGCCAGCAGCTTAAACGACGTCCTAGGAGGCTACACCTTC. Translation: CASSLNDVLGGYTF.

The V and J genes are TRBV5-8 and TRBJ1-3; tentatively, D is TRBD1 (5 bases). This CDR3 contains 17 residues. Germline values: CDR1 SGHTS, CDR2 YDEGEE. V was clipped by 0 bases and J by 0 bases, with 13 bases between them. This CDR3 is CASSLVGRRSSGNTIYF. The CDR3 DNA reads TGTGCCAGCAGCTTGGTGGGGCGCCGGAGCTCTGGAAACACCATATATTTT.

The rearrangement uses TRBV6-6 and TRBJ2-3; a weak D match, TRBD1 (6 bases). Trimming pared 7 bases from V and 4 bases from J, leaving 15 bases between. Germline V gene sequence: CDR1 MNHNY, CDR2 SVGAGI (reference sequence). This CDR3 region has 14 residues. The CDR3 coding sequence is TGTGCCAGCAAAGGCAGCGAGGGGGCAGATACGCAGTATTTT. Translated, it gives CASKGSEGADTQYF.

This clone was seen just once. This chain links TRBV5-4 with TRBJ1-3; D may be TRBD1 (5 bases). Germline V CDR1 and CDR2: SGHNT, YYREEE (reference sequence). Trimming left V 4 bases short and J 0 bases short, with 11 bases between. This CDR3 contains 15 residues. The CDR3 DNA reads TGTGCCAGCAGCCTCGACAGTTTCTCTGGAAACACCATATATTTT. This sequence encodes CASSLDSFSGNTIYF.

This clone was counted a single time. J is TRBJ1-4 and V is TRBV6-6; 7 bases align to TRBD1. Germline V lookup: CDR1 MNHNY, CDR2 SVGAGI (reference sequence). CDR3 length equals 14 residues. J was trimmed by 6 bases and V by 2 bases; bases with no gene match: 3. The CDR3 bases are TGTGCCAGCAGTTACGGGCAGGGGGATGAAAAACTGTTTTTT. Amino acid sequence: CASSYGQGDEKLFF.

The chain employs TRBV11-2 and TRBJ1-2; D perhaps matches TRBD1 (5 bases). The CDR3 contains 14 residues. Trimming removed 0 bases at V and 5 bases at J, with 10 bases between. Germline loops: CDR1 SGHAT, CDR2 FQNNGV. The CDR3 region has the DNA TGTGCCAGCAGCTTAGACCAGACAGCTTATGGCTACACCTTC. This sequence encodes CASSLDQTAYGYTF.

In DNA, the CDR3 is TGTGCCAGTTCCCAAACAGGGTCCTCTGGGGCCAACGTCCTGACTTTC. Residues: CASSQTGSSGANVLTF. The chain carries TRBV19 and TRBJ2-6; tentative D call: TRBD1 (6 bases). Trimming took 8 bases from V and 0 from J, leaving 14 bases between them. The length of the CDR3 is 16 residues. Germline V gene data show CDR1 as LNHDA and CDR2 as SQIVND (reference sequence).

The genes are TRBV19 and TRBJ1-1, with a tentative D call TRBD1 (6 bases). The CDR3 runs 15 residues. Germline V gene data show CDR1 as LNHDA and CDR2 as SQIVND (reference sequence). Deletions cut 5 bases from V and 2 bases from J, with 15 bases between. CDR3 DNA: TGTGCCAGTAGTCCTCAGTGGGGGCTTAACACTGAAGCTTTCTTT. Translating it yields CASSPQWGLNTEAFF.

The rearrangement joins TRBV5-6 to TRBJ2-5, with unresolved D. Germline V gives CDR1 SGHDT, CDR2 YYEEEE. The CDR3 is 14 residues long. V gave up 6 bases and J gave up 6 bases, with 18 bases separating them. The CDR3 DNA reads as TGTGCCAGCACGTTTCTACGGGCCATGAAGACCCAGTACTTC. Residues: CASTFLRAMKTQYF.

The rearrangement links TRBV29-1 to TRBJ1-1, with D tentatively TRBD1 (5 bases). CDR3 length equals 11 residues. Germline CDR1 reads SQVTM; CDR2 reads ANQGSEA. The V gene lost 6 bases and the J gene lost 10 bases, with 15 bases spanning the gap. CDR3 loop: CSVPAGLGAFF. In DNA form, the CDR3 reads TGCAGCGTACCCGCGGGGCTCGGAGCTTTCTTT.

The chain combines TRBV27 with TRBJ2-4, with D perhaps TRBD1 (5 bases). The V and J ends lost 7 bases and 7 bases respectively, with 14 bases between them. This CDR3 comprises 13 residues. Germline values: CDR1 MNHEY, CDR2 SMNVEV (reference sequence). DNA for the CDR3: TGTGCCAGCACCCCAGGGAATTCTAACATTCAGTACTTC. Residues: CASTPGNSNIQYF.

The chain uses TRBV7-9 and TRBJ1-4, with 10 bases aligning to TRBD1. This CDR3 has 17 residues. The junction had 11 bases not matched to a gene; V was cut back by 5 bases and J by 5 bases. The germline gives CDR1 SEHNR, CDR2 FQNEAQ (reference sequence). CDR3 DNA: TGTGCCAGCAGCCAATCGGGACCGGGACAGGGGAATGAAAAACTGTTTTTT. Translation gives CASSQSGPGQGNEKLFF.

The chain employs TRBV6-5 and TRBJ2-7; 8 bases are a match to TRBD1. Germline V gene data show CDR1 as MNHEY and CDR2 as SVGAGI. The CDR3 is 14 residues long. Losses at the gene ends were 6 bases for V and 0 bases for J; bases not matched to a gene: 4. CDR3 in amino acids: CASSSDRGSYEQYF. The CDR3 DNA follows: TGTGCCAGCAGCTCCGACAGGGGCTCCTACGAGCAGTACTTC.

The chain recombines TRBV6-1 with TRBJ2-1; 9 nucleotides align to TRBD1. CDR3 length: 14 residues. The ends lost 4 bases at V and 7 bases at J; junction bases unmatched: 5. The V gene's germline CDR1 is MNHNS and CDR2 SASEGT. The CDR3 nucleotides are TGTGCCAGCAGTGGATTGACAGGGGGTAATGAGCAGTTCTTC. It specifies CASSGLTGGNEQFF.

This clone was counted a single time. The chain is built from TRBV7-6 and TRBJ2-3; no clear D gene. The CDR3 loop spans 13 amino acids. Germline V gives CDR1 SGHVS, CDR2 FNYEAQ. V was shortened by 0 bases and J by 11 bases, with 12 bases between the two germline ends. The CDR3, as DNA: TGTGCCAGCAGCTTAGCGGCGACGGCAGGGCAGTATTTT. Translation gives CASSLAATAGQYF.

V usage is TRBV11-2 and J usage is TRBJ2-2; D is possibly TRBD1 (5 bases). The CDR3 is 14 amino acids. Germline CDR1 is SGHAT and CDR2 is FQNNGV. With 4 bases removed from V and 8 bases from J, the gap between germline ends came to 14 bases. CDR3 protein: CASSSQASTGELFF. The CDR3, as DNA: TGTGCCAGCAGCTCACAGGCCTCGACGGGGGAGCTGTTTTTT.

The chain carries TRBV28 and TRBJ1-3; D is undetermined. Germline assignment: CDR1 MDHEN and CDR2 SYDVKM. The length of the CDR3 is 12 residues. V was pared by 6 bases and J by 4 bases, with 7 bases between. The CDR3 reads CASSPEGNTIYF. CDR3 nucleotides: TGTGCCAGCAGCCCGGAAGGAAACACCATATATTTT.

J is TRBJ1-1 and V is TRBV11-2; D not certain. V gave up 3 bases and J gave up 0 bases, with 8 bases separating them. CDR3 length equals 14 residues. Germline CDR1 SGHAT, CDR2 FQNNGV. In DNA form, the CDR3 reads TGTGCCAGCAGCTTGATCAGGATGAACACTGAAGCTTTCTTT. It translates to CASSLIRMNTEAFF.

The chain links TRBV12-5 to TRBJ1-5, with D perhaps TRBD1 (5 bases). Trimming pared 0 bases from V and 7 bases from J, leaving 16 bases between. This CDR3 contains 16 residues. CDR1 is LGHNT and CDR2 is FRNRAP in the germline V gene. Here the CDR3 reads CASGLVQLGREQPQHF. The CDR3 nucleotides are TGTGCTAGTGGTTTGGTACAGTTGGGGCGGGAGCAGCCCCAGCATTTT.

The chain carries TRBV19 and TRBJ1-2; TRBD1 might be the D (6 bases). Trimming shortened V by 6 bases and J by 4 bases, and 9 bases separated the two germline ends. The germline gives CDR1 LNHDA, CDR2 SQIVND (reference sequence). CDR3 size: 12 residues. The CDR3 loop reads CASSGQIYGYTF. CDR3 nucleotides: TGTGCCAGTAGCGGACAGATCTATGGCTACACCTTC.

The chain has TRBV15 and TRBJ2-5; D might be TRBD2 (7 bases). The CDR3 is 14 residues long. V was shortened by 4 bases and J by 5 bases, with 14 bases between the two germline ends. Germline CDR1 reads LNHNV; CDR2 reads YYDKDF (reference sequence). CDR3 sequence reads: CATSKTGAGETQYF. For the CDR3, the DNA is TGTGCCACCAGCAAGACAGGAGCGGGGGAGACCCAGTACTTC.

The chain combines TRBV7-3 with TRBJ2-7, with D possibly being TRBD1 (6 bases). Trimming removed 5 bases from V and 4 bases from J, with 18 bases in between. CDR3 length equals 15 residues. Germline V CDR1 and CDR2: SGHTA, FQGTGA. The CDR3 loop reads CASSQFRGRGYEQYF. CDR3 nucleotide sequence: TGTGCCAGCAGCCAATTCAGGGGTAGGGGTTACGAGCAGTACTTC.